This T cell receptor (beta chain) is drawn from a study of radiotherapy plus CTLA-4 blockade in lung cancer. The study treated chemo-refractory metastatic non-small-cell lung cancer patients with focal radiation plus ipilimumab CTLA-4 blockade. Produced via immunoSEQ multiplex PCR; TCRdb's table is partial and in-frame only. The sample lists tens of thousands of clones, around 84% occurring once. This CDR3 region has 15 residues. CDR1 SGHNT and CDR2 YYREEE come from the germline V gene (reference sequence). Deletions cut 4 bases from V and 1 base from J, with 15 bases between. The J gene is TRBJ2-7, the V gene TRBV5-4; D tentatively reads TRBD1 or TRBD2 (6 bases each). This specimen consisted of peripheral blood, obtained from a patient treated with radiotherapy plus ipilimumab. This TCR derives from a human donor with non-small cell lung cancer that progressed on radiotherapy plus ipilimumab. CDR3 residues: CASSRSGAQSYEQYV. The CDR3 DNA reads TGTGCCAGCAGCCGATCGGGGGCTCAATCCTACGAGCAGTACGTC.